Shown below are 2 T cell receptor beta chains from a single sample sequenced in a study of T cell responses to AZD1222 COVID-19 vaccine. Libraries were prepared by immunoSEQ multiplex PCR; TCRdb keeps only in-frame clonotypes and omits some of them. The sample has more than 95,000 clones, over 75% seen once. The specimen comprised peripheral blood, sampled on day 0 of AZD1222 vaccination. The receptors were gathered from an adult in good health.

The rearrangement uses TRBV4-1 and TRBJ2-5, with TRBD1 matching 11 bases. The V gene end was trimmed by 1 base and the J gene end by 2 bases; junction bases not matched to a gene: 12. Germline V CDR1 and CDR2: MGHRA, YSYEKL. This CDR3 spans 19 amino acids. In DNA form, the CDR3 reads TGCGCCAGCAGCCAAGGCGATTATTCCGGGACAGGGGGTCAAGAGACCCAGTACTTC. Encoded protein: CASSQGDYSGTGGQETQYF.

The chain combines TRBV7-9 with TRBJ1-1, with D unresolved. V was cut by 5 bases and J by 6 bases, with 13 bases left in between. CDR1 is SEHNR, CDR2 FQNEAQ, per germline (reference sequence). The CDR3 sequence is 13 residues long. CDR3 coding DNA: TGTGCCAGCAGCGAAGGCCCGGAGGCTGAAGCTTTCTTT. It specifies CASSEGPEAEAFF.